The 9 T cell receptor beta chains below come from one sample, sequenced in a study of T cells in women clearing cervical HPV infection. The protocol was immunoSEQ multiplex PCR, while the TCRdb copy is restricted to in-frame clones and leaves out a portion. This sample's clone table lists more than 25,000 clones. The sample consisted of blood buffy coat. These receptors were collected from a woman aged 18-70 years with a cervical HPV16 infection that either progressed to CIN3+ or cleared (not recorded which).

On this clone: The CDR3 extends 3 residues past the end of the read, so its final part is completed from the germline J gene. The chain has TRBV20-1 and TRBJ1-6, with D maybe TRBD1 (5 bases). V lost 3 bases, J lost 2 bases, and 17 bases lay in between. The V gene's germline CDR1 is DFQATT and CDR2 SNEGSKA (reference sequence). CDR3 length: 17 residues. The CDR3 loop reads CSARDIGENPYNSPLHF. The CDR3 bases that were read are TGCAGTGCTAGGGATATAGGGGAGAACCCCTATAATTCACCC.

Details on this clone: The DNA ends 3 residues before the CDR3 does, and the rest of the CDR3 is filled in from the germline J gene. The chain has TRBV6-1 and TRBJ2-1; 14 bases map to TRBD2. Losses at the gene ends were 3 bases for V and 7 bases for J; bases not matched to a gene: 5. CDR1 MNHNS and CDR2 SASEGT come from the germline V gene. This CDR3 region has 16 residues. The CDR3 here is CASSERLAGGNNEQFF. The sequenced CDR3 bases are TGTGCCAGCAGTGAGCGACTAGCGGGGGGGAATAATGAG.

For this clone: The sequenced fragment ends 3 residues before the CDR3 boundary, so the rest is inferred from the germline J gene. The chain combines TRBV18 with TRBJ2-2, with TRBD1 as a possible D gene (5 bases). Germline loops: CDR1 KGHSH, CDR2 LQKENI. V lost 0 bases, J lost 2 bases, and 13 bases lay in between. The CDR3 length is 17 residues. Partial CDR3 DNA: TGTGCCAGCTCACCACCGTGGAAACAGGTCAACACCGGGGAG. This translates into CASSPPWKQVNTGE. The entire CDR3 protein reads CASSPPWKQVNTGELFF. Looking up the rest from reference TRBV18 and TRBJ2-2 gives the full variable domain: NAGVMQNPRHLVRRRGQEARLRCSPMKGHSHVYWYRQLPEEGLKFMVYLQKENIIDESGMPKERFSAEFPKEGPSILRIQQVVRGDSAAYFCASSPPWKQVNTGELFFGEGSRLTVL.

About this clone itself: The CDR3 end lies 3 residues beyond the end of the read and is filled in from the germline J gene. The chain employs TRBV7-6 and TRBJ1-1; unclear D gene. CDR3 length equals 15 residues. Germline V gene sequence: CDR1 SGHVS, CDR2 FNYEAQ. V was clipped by 0 bases and J by 1 base, with 9 bases between them. The CDR3 loop is CASSLAHRQNTEAFF. The part of the CDR3 DNA that was read is TGTGCCAGCAGCTTAGCGCACAGACAGAACACTGAA. Drawing the rest from reference TRBV7-6 and TRBJ1-1, the complete variable domain is GAGVSQSPRYKVTKRGQDVALRCDPISGHVSLYWYRQALGQGPEFLTYFNYEAQQDKSGLPNDRFSAERPEGSISTLTIQRTEQRDSAMYRCASSLAHRQNTEAFFGQGTRLTVV.

Concerning this clone itself: Sequencing ends 3 residues short of the CDR3 end; the germline J gene provides the rest. This sequence joins TRBV6-2 or TRBV6-3 and TRBJ2-3; possibly TRBD2 for D (6 bases). Germline CDR1 reads MNHEY; CDR2 reads SVGEGT. The CDR3 covers 17 residues. CDR3 sequence: CASSYRTGVYSNQPQYF. The sequenced part of the CDR3 DNA is TGTGCCAGCAGTTACCGGACGGGGGTATATAGCAATCAGCCG.

As concerns this clone: The CDR3 end falls 3 residues outside the read, so it is completed with the germline J gene. This chain connects TRBV7-9 to TRBJ1-2, with D unclear. The CDR3 has 15 amino acids. Trimming took 3 bases from V and 0 from J, leaving 11 bases between them. Per the germline V gene, CDR1 is SEHNR and CDR2 is FQNEAQ (reference sequence). CDR3 residues: CASSFLLFPNYGYTF. The CDR3 DNA, read in part, is TGTGCCAGCAGCTTTCTTCTCTTCCCTAACTATGGC. The whole variable domain, remainder taken from reference TRBV7-9 and TRBJ1-2, is DTGVSQNPRHKITKRGQNVTFRCDPISEHNRLYWYRQTLGQGPEFLTYFQNEAQLEKSRLLSDRFSAERPKGSFSTLEIQRTEQGDSAMYLCASSFLLFPNYGYTFGSGTRLTVV.

Details on this clone: The read stops 3 residues short of the end of the CDR3; the missing end is completed from the germline J gene. The chain has TRBV10-3 and TRBJ2-5; 11 bases are shared with TRBD2. The germline V gene has CDR1 ENHRY and CDR2 SYGVKD. V lost 6 bases, J lost 0 bases, and 3 bases stayed unmatched. The CDR3 extends over 15 amino acids. The sequenced part of the CDR3 DNA is TGTGCCATCAGCGGGACTAGCGGATACCAAGAGACC. This codes for CAISGTSGYQET. The entire CDR3 sequence reads CAISGTSGYQETQYF.

About this clone: The CDR3 extends 3 residues past the end of the read, so its final part is completed from the germline J gene. The J gene is TRBJ2-1, the V gene TRBV5-1, with 9 positions matching TRBD2. The CDR3 is made up of 15 amino acids. Germline V gene lookup returns CDR1 SGHRS and CDR2 YFSETQ. J gave up 7 bases and V 1 base, and 6 bases lay outside the gene matches. Incomplete CDR3 DNA: TGCGCCAGCAGCTTGCAGGGCGGGAGGGGGAATGAG. Translated, it gives CASSLQGGRGNE. The full CDR3 protein reads CASSLQGGRGNEQFF.

Notes on this clone: The CDR3 end lies 3 residues beyond the end of the read and is filled in from the germline J gene. The rearrangement joins TRBV6-2 or TRBV6-3 to TRBJ2-4, with a weak D call TRBD2 (5 bases). The V gene's germline CDR1 is MNHEY and CDR2 SVGEGT. V lost 6 bases, J lost 9 bases, and 15 bases lay in between. The length of the CDR3 is 13 residues. CDR3 region: CASSSHLGLIQYF. Partial CDR3 DNA: TGTGCCAGCAGCTCCCATCTCGGACTCATT.